A single T cell receptor (beta chain) is shown here with its context. The trim removed 3 bases at V and 3 bases at J, leaving 9 bases unmatched. The CDR3 is 15 amino acids. Germline CDR1 and CDR2: SGDLS and YYNGEE. The sample is drawn from a study of blood T cells in healthy people across ages. The authors ran a second PCR of 7 to 11 cycles using a sample-barcoded 5' primer and a J-beta primer mix. TCRdb passed the 5' RACE reads through MiXCR, listing each CDR3 protein once. The data hold about 970,000 distinct CDR3 sequences, with roughly 50% observed a single time. The rearrangement links TRBV9 to TRBJ2-7, with TRBD2 matching over 7 bases. This clonotype was sampled from a woman between 55 and 75 years old in good health. Sequenced: blood. The CDR3 DNA reads as TGTGCCAGCAGCGGAGACGGCGGGGAGGGCTACGAGCAGTACTTC. This sequence encodes CASSGDGGEGYEQYF.